These 31 T cell receptor beta chains came from one sample sequenced in a study of graft-versus-host responses after intestinal transplantation (dated by TCRdb to about 2021). The antigens these receptors bind are not known. In the paper's terms, the time point label means: cells obtained before transplantation from donor or recipient. Libraries were made using the immunoSEQ multiplex PCR assay. This immuneACCESS table, as held by TCRdb, lists in-frame sequences with V and J called but not all clones. Of the missing ones, under half trace to an unresolved V gene in checked studies; the others have no known cause. The table for this sample lists tens of thousands of clones; just over 90% of them were counted only once. The ten largest clones take up roughly 2% of the sample. Sample: unstimulated CD8+ T cells sorted from spleen or lymph node cells, taken before intestinal transplant. Receptors were obtained from a human donor who received an intestinal transplant.

This chain links TRBV6-1 with TRBJ1-2; D may be TRBD1 (5 bases). Germline CDR1 and CDR2: MNHNS and SASEGT. The CDR3 runs 13 residues. Trimming took off 3 bases at V and 8 bases at J, with 13 bases between the two ends. For the CDR3, the DNA is TGTGCCAGCAGTGAGGTACGCGGGGGAGGCTACACCTTC. It is translated as CASSEVRGGGYTF.

CDR3 in DNA: TGTGCCAGCCGTTCAGTTCTTTCCTACGAGCAGTACTTC. This gives the protein CASRSVLSYEQYF. The chain couples TRBV7-9 to TRBJ2-7; unclear D gene. CDR1 is SEHNR, CDR2 FQNEAQ, per germline (reference sequence). The CDR3 is 13 residues long. V lost 8 bases and J 1 base, leaving 12 bases between the germline ends.

V usage is TRBV6-5 and J usage is TRBJ2-1, with a possible D match to TRBD2 (6 bases). The CDR3 extends over 15 amino acids. V was clipped by 0 bases and J by 1 base, with 7 bases between them. The germline CDR1 and CDR2 sequences are MNHEY and SVGAGI. CDR3 protein: CASSYSAGSYNEQFF. The DNA of the CDR3 is TGTGCCAGCAGTTACTCGGCGGGGTCCTACAATGAGCAGTTCTTC.

The genes are TRBV2 and TRBJ2-7; 12 bases line up with TRBD2. This CDR3 is 14 amino acids long. Germline lookup yields CDR1 SNHLY and CDR2 FYNNEI. V dropped 6 bases and J dropped 6; count of bases not matched to a gene: 6. The DNA for the CDR3 is TGTGCCAGCAGACGGACTAGCGGGGACTCCGAGCAGTACTTC. This sequence encodes CASRRTSGDSEQYF.

This sequence joins TRBV27 and TRBJ1-2; TRBD1 aligns across 10 bases. The CDR3 is made up of 15 amino acids. V was pared by 5 bases and J by 1 base, with 4 bases of the junction left unmatched. Germline V lookup: CDR1 MNHEY, CDR2 SMNVEV (reference sequence). The CDR3 DNA sequence: TGTGCCAGCAGTCCGGGACAGGGGAATAACTATGGCTACACCTTC. It codes for CASSPGQGNNYGYTF.

The chain employs TRBV30 and TRBJ2-3; D perhaps matches TRBD2 (6 bases). The ends were cut back, 1 base at V and 5 bases at J, with 16 bases in the middle. The CDR3 has 15 amino acids. Germline CDR1 reads GTSNPN; CDR2 reads SVGIG (reference sequence). The CDR3 loop reads CAWSELDGRGDTQYF. The CDR3 bases are TGTGCCTGGAGTGAGCTGGACGGGAGAGGAGATACGCAGTATTTT.

The V gene is TRBV10-1, the J gene TRBJ1-1; no clear D gene. Germline V gene sequence: CDR1 WNHNN, CDR2 SYGVQD (reference sequence). V was clipped by 3 bases and J by 2 bases, with 16 bases between them. This CDR3 has 16 residues. CDR3 DNA sequence: TGCGCCAGCAGTGACCTGCCGACCGCGGCTAACACTGAAGCTTTCTTT. Its translation is CASSDLPTAANTEAFF.

The rearrangement links TRBV7-6 to TRBJ1-5; a weak D match, TRBD1 (6 bases). The germline V gene encodes CDR1 SGHVS and CDR2 FNYEAQ. The CDR3 consists of 17 residues. V was trimmed by 5 bases and J by 0 bases, leaving 17 bases between them. CDR3 DNA sequence: TGTGCCAGCAGCCCAGGGGCCAGCCCGTATAGCAATCAGCCCCAGCATTTT. Amino acid sequence: CASSPGASPYSNQPQHF.

The chain couples TRBV5-6 to TRBJ2-7; 7 bases are a match to TRBD1. Germline V CDR1 and CDR2: SGHDT, YYEEEE. The CDR3 consists of 14 residues. V shed 3 bases, J shed 6 bases, and the junction held 9 bases outside the gene matches. As DNA, the CDR3 is TGTGCCAGCAGCTCACCGGGACAGAGGGGCGAGCAGTACTTC. Its protein is CASSSPGQRGEQYF.

This rearrangement joins TRBV19 to TRBJ1-5; weak D call: TRBD1 (6 bases). This CDR3 contains 15 residues. Trimming took 2 bases from V and 0 from J, leaving 8 bases between them. In germline, CDR1 is LNHDA, CDR2 SQIVND (reference sequence). This chain's CDR3 is CASSIMGASNQPQHF. CDR3 DNA sequence: TGTGCCAGTAGTATAATGGGGGCTAGCAATCAGCCCCAGCATTTT. Full variable domain (outside the CDR3, taken from reference TRBV19 and TRBJ1-5): DGGITQSPKYLFRKEGQNVTLSCEQNLNHDAMYWYRQDPGQGLRLIYYSQIVNDFQKGDIAEGYSVSREKKESFPLTVTSAQKNPTAFYLCASSIMGASNQPQHFGDGTRLSIL.

The chain has TRBV7-8 and TRBJ2-7; 9 nucleotides line up with TRBD1. Losses at the gene ends were 1 base for V and 5 bases for J; bases not matched to a gene: 6. The CDR3 contains 15 residues. Germline CDR1 and CDR2: SGHVS and FQNEAQ. CDR3 sequence: CASSLDTGGADEQYF. The CDR3 region has the DNA TGTGCCAGCAGCTTAGATACAGGGGGCGCGGACGAGCAGTACTTC.

The CDR3 DNA follows: TGCGCCAGCAGCTTGGGGACCCCATGGCGGCAGGGGGACGAAAAACTGTTTTTT. This gives the protein CASSLGTPWRQGDEKLFF. The rearrangement links TRBV5-1 to TRBJ1-4, with TRBD1 matching over 7 bases. V lost 0 bases to trimming and J lost 8 bases; unmatched junction nucleotides: 16. CDR1 and CDR2 (germline): SGHRS, YFSETQ. The CDR3 is made up of 18 amino acids.

V usage is TRBV18 and J usage is TRBJ2-1; 7 positions match TRBD1. Unmatched junction bases numbered 6, after V lost 5 bases and J lost 8 bases. Germline loops: CDR1 KGHSH, CDR2 LQKENI. CDR3 length: 13 residues. The CDR3 sequence is CASSLGQGDEQFF. The CDR3 bases are TGTGCCAGCTCATTGGGGCAGGGGGATGAGCAGTTCTTC.

The gene calls are TRBV9 and TRBJ2-3, with D perhaps matching TRBD2 (5 bases). In germline, CDR1 is SGDLS, CDR2 YYNGEE. This CDR3 region has 15 residues. V was pared by 4 bases and J by 0 bases, with 12 bases between. The CDR3 region is CASSSQAVSTDTQYF. As DNA, the CDR3 is TGTGCCAGCAGCTCCCAAGCGGTTAGCACAGATACGCAGTATTTT.

CDR3 amino acids: CASSLNGNTEAFF. The CDR3 DNA reads as TGTGCCAGCAGCTTAAACGGGAACACTGAAGCTTTCTTT. The V gene is TRBV7-2, the J gene TRBJ1-1; D not resolved. CDR1 is SGHTA, CDR2 FQGNSA, per germline. Trimming pared 2 bases from V and 1 base from J, leaving 5 bases between. The CDR3 spans 13 residues.

The chain uses TRBV7-9 and TRBJ1-4; 8 nucleotides align to TRBD1. The germline V gene has CDR1 SEHNR and CDR2 FQNEAQ (reference sequence). Trimming removed 4 bases from V and 0 bases from J; junction bases left unmatched: 10. The CDR3 spans 18 residues. Here the CDR3 DNA reads TGTGCCAGCAGCTCAACCGGACAGGGAGGGACAACTAATGAAAAACTGTTTTTT. Translation: CASSSTGQGGTTNEKLFF.

The rearrangement uses TRBV27 and TRBJ2-1, with TRBD2 matching 9 bases. Germline-derived CDR1 and CDR2 are MNHEY and SMNVEV (reference sequence). With V trimmed by 4 bases and J by 6 bases, 7 bases remained unmatched. The CDR3 is 15 residues long. DNA of the CDR3: TGTGCCAGCAGTTCTAGACTAGCGGTACGCAATGAGCAGTTCTTC. This gives the protein CASSSRLAVRNEQFF.

The chain is built from TRBV5-4 and TRBJ2-3; the D is unclear. The ends were cut back, 4 bases at V and 4 bases at J, with 10 bases in the middle. The CDR3 totals 13 residues. From germline, CDR1 is SGHNT and CDR2 YYREEE (reference sequence). The CDR3 sequence: CASSPQQADTQYF. DNA of the CDR3: TGTGCCAGCAGCCCACAGCAGGCAGATACGCAGTATTTT. The full variable domain, rest sourced from reference TRBV5-4 and TRBJ2-3, is ETGVTQSPTHLIKTRGQQVTLRCSSQSGHNTVSWYQQALGQGPQFIFQYYREEENGRGNFPPRFSGLQFPNYSSELNVNALELDDSALYLCASSPQQADTQYFGPGTRLTVL.

This clone was observed once. V gene TRBV27 combines with J gene TRBJ2-5; TRBD1 agrees at 7 bases. Unmatched junction bases numbered 6, after V lost 4 bases and J lost 1 base. The CDR3 is 15 amino acids. Germline V gives CDR1 MNHEY, CDR2 SMNVEV (reference sequence). For the CDR3, the DNA is TGTGCCAGCAGTTGGACGGGACAGCCCCAAGAGACCCAGTACTTC. Translated, it gives CASSWTGQPQETQYF.

This chain joins TRBV30 and TRBJ2-1, with TRBD1 matching 9 bases. The trim removed 2 bases at V and 6 bases at J, leaving 2 bases unmatched. Germline V CDR1 and CDR2: GTSNPN, SVGIG (reference sequence). This CDR3 is 13 amino acids long. The CDR3 nucleotides are TGTGCCTGGAGTAGACAGGGGGGCAATGAGCAGTTCTTC. The encoded protein is CAWSRQGGNEQFF. Full variable domain (remainder filled in from reference TRBV30 and TRBJ2-1): SQTIHQWPATLVQPVGSPLSLECTVEGTSNPNLYWYRQAAGRGLQLLFYSVGIGQISSEVPQNLSASRPQDRQFILSSKKLLLSDSGFYLCAWSRQGGNEQFFGPGTRLTVL.

The chain carries TRBV27 and TRBJ1-6, with D unclear. The CDR3 spans 16 residues. Germline V gene lookup returns CDR1 MNHEY and CDR2 SMNVEV (reference sequence). The germline V and J ends were trimmed by 5 bases and 0 bases, with 11 bases remaining between them. As DNA, the CDR3 is TGTGCCAGCAGTAGCAGCGGCAGCTCCTATAATTCACCCCTCCACTTT. This sequence encodes CASSSSGSSYNSPLHF.

This rearrangement joins TRBV4-3 to TRBJ2-3; 8 bases are shared with TRBD2. Trimming took 4 bases from V and 1 from J; bases not matched to a gene: 10. CDR1 is LGHNA, CDR2 YSLEER, per germline. The CDR3 extends over 17 amino acids. The chain's CDR3 is CASSRQLAVGGTDTQYF. CDR3 coding DNA: TGCGCCAGCAGCCGACAACTAGCGGTGGGGGGCACAGATACGCAGTATTTT.

This rearrangement joins TRBV7-8 to TRBJ2-3; D not certain. Germline CDR1 SGHVS, CDR2 FQNEAQ. The CDR3 is made up of 17 amino acids. Trimming left V 5 bases short and J 0 bases short, with 18 bases between. DNA of the CDR3: TGTGCCAGCAGCCCCTCGAGAGGCAGCTCTAGCACAGATACGCAGTATTTT. Encoded protein: CASSPSRGSSSTDTQYF. Looking up the rest from reference TRBV7-8 and TRBJ2-3 gives the full variable domain: GAGVSQSPRYKVAKRGQDVALRCDPISGHVSLFWYQQALGQGPEFLTYFQNEAQLDKSGLPSDRFFAERPEGSVSTLKIQRTQQEDSAVYLCASSPSRGSSSTDTQYFGPGTRLTVL.

The chain couples TRBV19 to TRBJ2-5; D perhaps matches TRBD2 (6 bases). The length of the CDR3 is 13 residues. The germline gives CDR1 LNHDA, CDR2 SQIVND (reference sequence). Deletions cut 6 bases from V and 4 bases from J, with 12 bases between. In nucleotides, the CDR3 is TGTGCCAGTAGCAAGTGGGGAGGAGAGACCCAGTACTTC. Translating it yields CASSKWGGETQYF. The whole variable domain, remainder taken from reference TRBV19 and TRBJ2-5, is DGGITQSPKYLFRKEGQNVTLSCEQNLNHDAMYWYRQDPGQGLRLIYYSQIVNDFQKGDIAEGYSVSREKKESFPLTVTSAQKNPTAFYLCASSKWGGETQYFGPGTRLLVL.

The chain has TRBV5-6 and TRBJ1-2; a weak D match, TRBD1 (6 bases). This CDR3 contains 13 residues. V lost 3 bases and J lost 6, with 12 bases in between. CDR1 and CDR2 (germline): SGHDT, YYEEEE. The CDR3 is CASSSMGADGYTF. CDR3 DNA: TGTGCCAGCAGCTCGATGGGGGCCGATGGCTACACCTTC.

V and J are TRBV10-2 and TRBJ2-7; D may be TRBD1 (5 bases). CDR1 WSHSY and CDR2 SAAADI come from the germline V gene. The ends were cut back, 8 bases at V and 4 bases at J, with 18 bases in the middle. This CDR3 has 14 residues. The DNA of the CDR3 is TGCGCCAGCGAAGGGCCAGGGCCCTTTTACGAGCAGTACTTC. It specifies CASEGPGPFYEQYF.

The chain has TRBV29-1 and TRBJ2-4; D is unresolved. The CDR3 is made up of 13 amino acids. Germline CDR1 SQVTM, CDR2 ANQGSEA. With 0 bases removed from V and 3 bases from J, the gap between germline ends came to 6 bases. CDR3 in amino acids: CSVEEADKNIQYF. CDR3 sequence (DNA): TGCAGCGTTGAAGAGGCAGACAAAAACATTCAGTACTTC.

This clone was observed a few times. This specimen includes other DNA sequences encoding the same CDR3. V usage is TRBV19 and J usage is TRBJ1-1; D gene uncertain. Germline V gene lookup returns CDR1 LNHDA and CDR2 SQIVND (reference sequence). With 4 bases removed from V and 5 bases from J, the gap between germline ends came to 8 bases. CDR3 length: 12 residues. CDR3 amino acids: CASSTGVTEAFF. CDR3 bases: TGTGCCAGTAGTACGGGAGTGACTGAAGCTTTCTTT.

The V call is TRBV7-6, the J call TRBJ1-1; TRBD1 is a possible D gene (5 bases). Germline V gene sequence: CDR1 SGHVS, CDR2 FNYEAQ. V shed 3 bases and J shed 2 bases, with 13 bases lying between them. CDR3 length equals 15 residues. CDR3 coding DNA: TGTGCCAGCAGCTTGTACGGACACGAAAACACTGAAGCTTTCTTT. Translated: CASSLYGHENTEAFF. Drawing the rest from reference TRBV7-6 and TRBJ1-1, the complete variable domain is GAGVSQSPRYKVTKRGQDVALRCDPISGHVSLYWYRQALGQGPEFLTYFNYEAQQDKSGLPNDRFSAERPEGSISTLTIQRTEQRDSAMYRCASSLYGHENTEAFFGQGTRLTVV.

V usage is TRBV27 and J usage is TRBJ1-2; 10 bases are shared with TRBD1. V lost 6 bases and J lost 8; bases outside the gene matches: 3. Germline CDR1 and CDR2: MNHEY and SMNVEV (reference sequence). This CDR3 comprises 12 residues. This CDR3 reads CASRTGGVGYTF. As DNA, the CDR3 is TGTGCCAGCAGGACAGGGGGCGTCGGCTACACCTTC.

The chain has TRBV27 and TRBJ2-7, with D tentatively TRBD1 (5 bases). The V end was cut by 3 bases, the J end by 2 bases, with 14 bases between. This CDR3 region has 15 residues. CDR1 is MNHEY and CDR2 is SMNVEV in the germline V gene (reference sequence). CDR3 loop: CASSFRPGQAYEQYF. The CDR3 coding sequence is TGTGCCAGCAGTTTTCGGCCAGGGCAGGCCTACGAGCAGTACTTC.